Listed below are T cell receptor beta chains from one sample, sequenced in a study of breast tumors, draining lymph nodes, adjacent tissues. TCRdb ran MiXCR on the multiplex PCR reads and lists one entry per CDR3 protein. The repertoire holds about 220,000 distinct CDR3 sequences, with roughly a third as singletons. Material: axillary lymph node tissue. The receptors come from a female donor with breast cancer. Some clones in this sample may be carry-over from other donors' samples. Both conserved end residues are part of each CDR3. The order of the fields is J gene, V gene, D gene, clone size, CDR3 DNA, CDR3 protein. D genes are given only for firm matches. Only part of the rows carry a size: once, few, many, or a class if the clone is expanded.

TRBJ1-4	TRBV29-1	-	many	TGCAGCGTTTTTACCTCCGGAACTAATGAAAAACTGTTTTTT	CSVFTSGTNEKLFF
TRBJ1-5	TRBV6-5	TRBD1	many	TGTGCCAGCATTCTACCGGGACAGGGGAACAATCAGCCCCAGCATTTT	CASILPGQGNNQPQHF
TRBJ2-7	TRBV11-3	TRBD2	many	TGTGCCAGCAGCTTTACGGGGACTAGCTCTCACGAGCAGTACTTC	CASSFTGTSSHEQYF
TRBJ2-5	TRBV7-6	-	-	TGTGCCAGCAGCCCCGGGACAATGGAAGGTGTGGGGCCTGGAGAGACCCAGTACTTC	CASSPGTMEGVGPGETQYF
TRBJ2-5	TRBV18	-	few	TGTGCCAGCTCACCATCCCTGCGGCTGGTCCAAGAGACCCAGTACTTC	CASSPSLRLVQETQYF
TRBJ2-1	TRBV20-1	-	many	TGCAGTGCCCAGACTAGGATAAATGAGCAGTTCTTC	CSAQTRINEQFF
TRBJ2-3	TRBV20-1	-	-	TGCAGTGCTAGCGTAGCGGGCACAGATACGCAGTATTTT	CSASVAGTDTQYF
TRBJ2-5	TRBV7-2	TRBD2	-	TGTGCCAGCAGTTACGCGGGGGACTCGACCCAGTACTTC	CASSYAGDSTQYF
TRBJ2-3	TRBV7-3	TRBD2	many	TGTGCCAGCAGCTTAAGCGGGGGGGCCGAGCCAGATACGCAGTATTTT	CASSLSGGAEPDTQYF
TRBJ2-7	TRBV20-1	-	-	TGCAGTGCTAGGGGGGCCGACTCCTACGAGCAGTACTTC	CSARGADSYEQYF
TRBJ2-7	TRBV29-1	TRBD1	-	TGCAGCAGCTTTCGACAGGGGACCTACGAGCAGTACTTC	CSSFRQGTYEQYF
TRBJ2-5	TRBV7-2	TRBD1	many	TGTGCCAGCAGCTTGAGGATCGGGGCAGGGGGCGGAGAGACCCAGTACTTC	CASSLRIGAGGGETQYF
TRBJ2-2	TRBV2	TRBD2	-	TGTGCCAGCAGACGAACTAGCGGGGGGGCCCGGACCGGGGAGCTGTTTTTT	CASRRTSGGARTGELFF
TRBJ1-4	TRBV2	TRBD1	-	TGTGCCACCTCCACGAGCTCTGGAAAGACAGGGCCTGAAAAACTGTTTTTT	CATSTSSGKTGPEKLFF
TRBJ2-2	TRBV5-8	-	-	TGTGCCAGCAGCTTGGAGGCCAGTAACACCGGGGAGCTGTTTTTT	CASSLEASNTGELFF
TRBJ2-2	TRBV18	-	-	TGTGCCAGCTCGTCGGGTCGTAACACCGGGGAGCTGTTTTTT	CASSSGRNTGELFF
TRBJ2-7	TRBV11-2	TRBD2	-	TGTGCCAGTGCTCAACCGGGACTAGCTCTGGACGAGCAGTACTTC	CASAQPGLALDEQYF
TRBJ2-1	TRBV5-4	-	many	TGTGCCAGCAGCCCTAGGACATCCGGGACTTTCAATGAGCAGTTCTTC	CASSPRTSGTFNEQFF
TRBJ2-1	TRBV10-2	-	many	TGCGCCAGCAGTGAATTCGGGGTCTACAATGAGCAGTTCTTC	CASSEFGVYNEQFF
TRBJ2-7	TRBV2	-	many	TGTGCCAGCAAAACACAGGGACCCTACGAGCAGTACTTC	CASKTQGPYEQYF
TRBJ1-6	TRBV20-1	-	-	TGCAGTGCCAGTAGCGGGAGGTCCTATAATTCACCCCTCCACTTT	CSASSGRSYNSPLHF
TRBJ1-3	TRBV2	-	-	TGTGCCACCCCCAATCTGATCCCCATATATTTT	CATPNLIPIYF
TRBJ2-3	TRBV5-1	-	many	TGCGCCAGCAGCTTGTCGGGGCATAACGCCGATACGCAGTATTTT	CASSLSGHNADTQYF
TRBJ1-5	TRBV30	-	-	TGTGCCTGGAGTTTGGGTCGGGCAGGTCCGTATCAGCCCCAGCATTTT	CAWSLGRAGPYQPQHF
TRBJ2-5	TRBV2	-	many	TGTGCCAGCAAGGAAGGGGGCGGGAGGGAGACCCAGTACTTC	CASKEGGGRETQYF
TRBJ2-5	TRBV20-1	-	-	TGCAGTGCCAGCAGTTATGGGAAGAGGGAGACCCAGTACTTC	CSASSYGKRETQYF
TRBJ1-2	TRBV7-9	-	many	TGTGCCAGCAGCTTAGTGGGGGGCTACACCTTC	CASSLVGGYTF
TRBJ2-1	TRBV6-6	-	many	TGTGCCAGTCTTGATTCTAGCTCCTACAATGAGCAGTTCTTC	CASLDSSSYNEQFF
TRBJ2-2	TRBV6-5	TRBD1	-	TGTGCCAGCAGTCACTCAGGGACAGGGAACGGGGAGCTGTTTTTT	CASSHSGTGNGELFF
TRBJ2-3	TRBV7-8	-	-	TGTGCCAGCAGCTTAGGGGCGGGGTCGGGCAATCAGCCCCAGTATTTT	CASSLGAGSGNQPQYF
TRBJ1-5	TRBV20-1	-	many	TGCAGTGCTAGAGTTAACGTCGAGCAAGGGCTCCAGCATTTT	CSARVNVEQGLQHF
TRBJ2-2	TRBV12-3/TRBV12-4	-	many	TGTGCCAGCAGCAGGGACAACACCGGGGAGCTGTTTTTT	CASSRDNTGELFF
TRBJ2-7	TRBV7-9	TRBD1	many	TGTGCCAGCAGCTCTACCGGGACAGGGGGCTTGCGCGAGCAGTACTTC	CASSSTGTGGLREQYF
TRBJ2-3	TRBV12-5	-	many	TGTGCTAGTGGTTTAGGGGATACGCAGTATTTT	CASGLGDTQYF
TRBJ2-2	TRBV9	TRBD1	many	TGTGCCAGCAGCTCAAGGACAGGGGGCCCCACCGGGGAGCTGTTTTTT	CASSSRTGGPTGELFF
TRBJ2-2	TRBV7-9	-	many	TGTGCCAGCAGCCGCATCGAGGGCACCGGGGAGCTGTTTTTT	CASSRIEGTGELFF
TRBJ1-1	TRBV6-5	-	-	TGTGCCAGCTTAGGACAGCTTAACACTGAAGCTTTCTTT	CASLGQLNTEAFF
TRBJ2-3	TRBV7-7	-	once	TGTGCTAGCAGTTTCACAGGGGGACGAGCGGGAGGATCAGATACGCAGTATTTT	CASSFTGGRAGGSDTQYF